These 9 T cell receptor beta chains share one sample of origin, sequenced in a study of blood T cell repertoires in COVID-19. Generated by immunoSEQ multiplex PCR, the TCRdb table keeps only in-frame clones and is missing some. The sample lists some 120,000 clones, approximately 83% occurring once. Sequencing input: peripheral blood. These receptors were obtained from a man in his sixties with acute or convalescent COVID-19.

V and J are TRBV11-3 and TRBJ2-2, with TRBD2 identical over 8 bases. The V gene's germline CDR1 is SGHNT and CDR2 YENEEA. This CDR3 has 15 amino acids. J was trimmed by 6 bases and V by 4 bases; bases with no gene match: 7. This chain's CDR3 is CASSSTSVGSGELFF. In DNA form, the CDR3 reads TGTGCCAGCAGCTCGACTAGCGTAGGCTCCGGGGAGCTGTTTTTT.

V is TRBV7-2 and J is TRBJ2-7; 8 positions match TRBD2. The junction had 9 bases not matched to a gene; V was cut back by 8 bases and J by 6 bases. The CDR3 runs 13 residues. From germline, CDR1 is SGHTA and CDR2 FQGNSA. The CDR3: CASVAGTLSEQYF. For the CDR3, the DNA is TGTGCCAGCGTAGCGGGAACTCTATCCGAGCAGTACTTC.

The chain employs TRBV6-5 and TRBJ1-2; 8 bases are a match to TRBD1. Trimming at V came to 6 bases and at J to 7 bases, leaving 7 bases not matched to a gene. The length of the CDR3 is 13 residues. Germline V gene lookup returns CDR1 MNHEY and CDR2 SVGAGI. The CDR3 bases are TGTGCCAGCAGGCCGACAGGGGCCACTGGCTACACCTTC. This translates into CASRPTGATGYTF.

The chain recombines TRBV12-3 or TRBV12-4 with TRBJ2-1; 7 nucleotides match TRBD2. The CDR3 has 12 amino acids. V shed 6 bases and J 6 bases; nucleotides not matched to a gene: 2. The CDR3 region has the DNA TGTGCCAGCAGCGCGGGAGTCAATGAGCAGTTCTTC. Translation gives CASSAGVNEQFF.

The rearrangement uses TRBV10-3 and TRBJ2-2, with 10 bases aligning to TRBD1. Germline loops: CDR1 ENHRY, CDR2 SYGVKD. The CDR3 consists of 14 residues. The V gene end was trimmed by 4 bases and the J gene end by 5 bases; junction bases not matched to a gene: 1. The CDR3 spells CAISGDRGTGELFF. The DNA for the CDR3 is TGTGCCATCAGTGGGGACAGGGGTACCGGGGAGCTGTTTTTT.

This clone was observed a single time. This chain connects TRBV7-8 to TRBJ1-1; D gene uncertain. The germline V gene encodes CDR1 SGHVS and CDR2 FQNEAQ. Trimming pared 2 bases from V and 6 bases from J, leaving 13 bases between. The CDR3 covers 14 residues. CDR3 coding DNA: TGTGCCAGCAGCTTAATGGCAGCTAGCCCTGAAGCTTTCTTT. This sequence encodes CASSLMAASPEAFF.

The gene calls are TRBV6-4 and TRBJ2-7; TRBD1 matches at 8 bases. CDR1 and CDR2 from the germline V gene are MRHNA and SNTAGT. The CDR3 covers 17 residues. The V gene end was trimmed by 3 bases and the J gene end by 7 bases; junction bases not matched to a gene: 17. DNA of the CDR3: TGTGCCAGCAGTGAAGTGGGACAGGTTAGCTTCCCACCGGAGCAGTACTTC. As protein: CASSEVGQVSFPPEQYF.

This rearrangement joins TRBV19 to TRBJ2-2; a possible D gene is TRBD1 (6 bases). The CDR3 consists of 14 residues. The germline CDR1 and CDR2 sequences are LNHDA and SQIVND (reference sequence). V was trimmed by 7 bases and J by 7 bases, leaving 16 bases between them. The CDR3 protein is CASTLWDIGGELFF. The CDR3 DNA is TGTGCCAGTACTCTTTGGGACATTGGCGGGGAGCTGTTTTTT.

This clone showed up just once. The chain recombines TRBV5-1 with TRBJ1-3; D perhaps matches TRBD1 (6 bases). CDR3 length equals 14 residues. Trimming shortened V by 3 bases and J by 2 bases, and 9 bases separated the two germline ends. Germline CDR1 SGHRS, CDR2 YFSETQ. DNA of the CDR3: TGCGCCAGCAGCTCGGACAGTACTGGAAACACCATATATTTT. Residues: CASSSDSTGNTIYF.